Listed below are T cell receptor beta chains from one sample, sequenced in a study of T cell responses to AZD1222 COVID-19 vaccine. The method was immunoSEQ multiplex PCR; TCRdb's version includes in-frame clones alone and lacks a portion of them. The data show about 120,000 clones, 70% to 90% seen once. The sample consisted of peripheral blood, taken on day 0 of AZD1222 vaccination. These receptors were obtained from an adult in good health. Both conserved end residues are part of each CDR3. A D gene is named only where the DNA matches it firmly. The size entry is marked missing in some rows and otherwise reads once, few, many or a size class.

J gene | D gene | V gene | clone size | CDR3 DNA | CDR3 protein
TRBJ1-2 | TRBD1 | TRBV7-9 | . | TGTGCCAGCAGCCACTCCGGGACAGGGGGTTATGGCTACACCTTC | CASSHSGTGGYGYTF
TRBJ1-2 | . | TRBV29-1 | . | TGCAGCGTTGAAGGGGGGCTTGGCTATGGCTACACCTTC | CSVEGGLGYGYTF
TRBJ1-2 | TRBD1 | TRBV28 | . | TGTGCCAGCAGGAAAACAGGGGGCGGCTATGGCTACACCTTC | CASRKTGGGYGYTF
TRBJ1-5 | TRBD1 | TRBV6-5 | . | TGTGCCAGCACCCGGGACAGGGGGCGTCAGCCCCAGCATTTT | CASTRDRGRQPQHF
TRBJ2-4 | TRBD2 | TRBV6-2/TRBV6-3 | . | TGTGCCAGCAGCTCTCGGGGGGTAGCCAAAAACATTCAGTACTTC | CASSSRGVAKNIQYF
TRBJ2-1 | . | TRBV28 | . | TGTGCCAGCGGCTTGGGGGGTCCCCCCAATGAGCAGTTCTTC | CASGLGGPPNEQFF
TRBJ2-3 | TRBD1 | TRBV28 | . | TGTGCCAGCACCGGGGGGACAGGGTTCACAGATACGCAGTATTTT | CASTGGTGFTDTQYF
TRBJ1-3 | . | TRBV11-3 | . | TGTGCCAGCAGCCTTAACTCTGGAAACACCATATATTTT | CASSLNSGNTIYF
TRBJ2-1 | . | TRBV28 | once | TGTGCCAGCAGCCGGACAGCAACCTACAATGAGCAGTTCTTC | CASSRTATYNEQFF
TRBJ2-5 | TRBD2 | TRBV5-1 | once | TGCGCCAGCAGCTTGGAAGGGACTAGCGGAGGAGGGCAAGAGACCCAGTACTTC | CASSLEGTSGGGQETQYF
TRBJ1-1 | . | TRBV12-5 | . | TGTGCTAGTGGTTTGGTACAAGAGCGGGGCACTGAAGCTTTCTTT | CASGLVQERGTEAFF
TRBJ2-3 | TRBD2 | TRBV28 | . | TGTGCCAGCAGTTTATGGCTAGCGGGGGGGTCAGATACGCAGTATTTT | CASSLWLAGGSDTQYF
TRBJ2-3 | TRBD2 | TRBV5-4 | . | TGTGCCTTTAAGACTAGCGGCACAGATACGCAGTATTTT | CAFKTSGTDTQYF
TRBJ2-6 | . | TRBV4-2 | once | TGTGCCAGCAGCCGCAAGATTATGTTGGCAGCGACCGGTGGTGGGGCCAACGTCCTGACTTTC | CASSRKIMLAATGGGANVLTF
TRBJ1-2 | . | TRBV29-1 | . | TGCAGCGTTGACGATGGCTACACCTTC | CSVDDGYTF
TRBJ2-1 | TRBD2 | TRBV13 | . | TGTGCCAGCAGCCCGGCACTAGCGGGGGGGCCTAATGAGCAGTTCTTC | CASSPALAGGPNEQFF
TRBJ1-3 | . | TRBV5-1 | . | TGCGCCAGCAGCTTGACATCGACAGCCTCTGGAAACACCATATATTTT | CASSLTSTASGNTIYF
TRBJ1-1 | . | TRBV12-5 | . | TGTGCTAGTGGTTTGGGGCGGGGGGCTAGGGACGATGAAGCTTTCTTT | CASGLGRGARDDEAFF
TRBJ1-1 | . | TRBV28 | . | TGTGCCAGCACCTCAATCTGGGACCGGACTGAAGCTTTCTTT | CASTSIWDRTEAFF
TRBJ1-1 | . | TRBV7-3 | . | TGTGCCAGCAGCTCGGGACCGAACACTGAAGCTTTCTTT | CASSSGPNTEAFF
TRBJ1-6 | . | TRBV12-3/TRBV12-4 | . | TGTGCCAGCAGTTTTGGGGTTGGGTCACCCCTCCACTTT | CASSFGVGSPLHF
TRBJ2-7 | TRBD2 | TRBV18 | . | TGTGCCAGCTCACCATCCGGGAGGTACGAGCAGTACTTC | CASSPSGRYEQYF
TRBJ1-1 | . | TRBV18 | . | TGTGCCAGCTCACCATTCGGGGGCGTCAGCACTGAAGCTTTCTTT | CASSPFGGVSTEAFF
TRBJ2-3 | . | TRBV21-1 | once | TGTGCCAGCAGCAAAGGGAGAACAGAACCGAGCACAGATACGCAGTATTTT | CASSKGRTEPSTDTQYF
TRBJ1-3 | . | TRBV15 | . | TGTGCCACCAGCAGAGATCTGTTGGGGGGCTCTGGAAACACCATATATTTT | CATSRDLLGGSGNTIYF
TRBJ1-6 | . | TRBV10-3 | . | TGTGCCATCAGTCTCTCCGGTAATTCACCCCTCCACTTT | CAISLSGNSPLHF
TRBJ2-3 | . | TRBV6-6 | . | TGTGCCAGCAGTTATTACCGAACAGATACGCAGTATTTT | CASSYYRTDTQYF
TRBJ2-7 | . | TRBV5-1 | few | TGCGCCAGCAGCTTGCCGTCCTACGAGCAGTACTTC | CASSLPSYEQYF
TRBJ2-1 | . | TRBV5-1 | . | TGCGCCAGCAGCTTGGGGACAGCCTCCTACAATGAGCAGTTCTTC | CASSLGTASYNEQFF
TRBJ2-1 | . | TRBV9 | . | TGTGCCAGCAGCGTAGCCCCATTCGGCGAGCAGTTCTTC | CASSVAPFGEQFF
TRBJ2-1 | TRBD2 | TRBV4-2 | . | TGTGCCAGCAGCCGCTCGCTAGCGGGGATATACAATGAGCAGTTCTTC | CASSRSLAGIYNEQFF
TRBJ1-2 | . | TRBV19 | . | TGTGCCAGTAGTAGAACAGGGAGCACTAACTATGGCTACACCTTC | CASSRTGSTNYGYTF
TRBJ1-2 | . | TRBV25-1 | . | TGTGCCAGCAGTGAGGAGTTCTATGGCTACACCTTC | CASSEEFYGYTF
TRBJ2-3 | . | TRBV4-1 | . | TGCGCCAGCAGCTCCTCCGAAAGGGGCCGAGTGACAGATACGCAGTATTTT | CASSSSERGRVTDTQYF
TRBJ1-6 | . | TRBV5-4 | . | TGTGCCAGCAGCCCGTATAATTCACCCCTCCACTTT | CASSPYNSPLHF
TRBJ1-1 | TRBD1 | TRBV6-5 | . | TGTGCCAGCAGCCCCGGGACAGGGAAAGCTTTCTTT | CASSPGTGKAFF
TRBJ1-6 | . | TRBV28 | . | TGTGCCAGCAGTTTCGGACAGTCCAATAATTCACCCCTCCACTTT | CASSFGQSNNSPLHF
TRBJ1-1 | . | TRBV7-9 | . | TGTGCCAGCAGCCGCCAGGGGCAGGGGGCTTTCTTT | CASSRQGQGAFF
TRBJ1-2 | . | TRBV28 | . | TGTGCCAGCAGTTTACCCAGGACCGGGGGAGGCTACACCTTC | CASSLPRTGGGYTF
TRBJ1-4 | TRBD1 | TRBV5-1 | . | TGCGCCAGCAGCTTGGCCGGGACAGGGGTTGAAAAACTGTTTTTT | CASSLAGTGVEKLFF
TRBJ2-1 | TRBD2 | TRBV7-3 | . | TGTGCCAGCAGCTTACTAGCGGGAGTAGGTGAGCAGTTCTTC | CASSLLAGVGEQFF
TRBJ2-1 | TRBD2 | TRBV3-1/TRBV3-2 | . | TGTGCCAGCAGTCGGGCTAGCGGGAGCTACAATGAGCAGTTCTTC | CASSRASGSYNEQFF
TRBJ1-1 | . | TRBV28 | . | TGTGCCAGCAGTTCGATAGGGCAGAACACTGAAGCTTTCTTT | CASSSIGQNTEAFF
TRBJ2-1 | TRBD2 | TRBV5-1 | . | TGCGCCAGCAGCTTGGCTAGCGGGAGGCCTGACAATGAGCAGTTCTTC | CASSLASGRPDNEQFF
TRBJ2-3 | . | TRBV5-5 | . | TGTGCCAGCAGCTTGGTACAGGGTTTTTCAGATACGCAGTATTTT | CASSLVQGFSDTQYF
TRBJ1-4 | . | TRBV5-1 | . | TGCGCCAGCAGCCGAGAACCGGGACATATTGAAAAACTGTTTTTT | CASSREPGHIEKLFF
TRBJ2-7 | . | TRBV29-1 | . | TGCAGCGTTGTGAGGGACGGGACCTACGAGCAGTACTTC | CSVVRDGTYEQYF
TRBJ2-3 | . | TRBV13 | . | TGTGCCAGCAGCCAGAACAGGGTGGATACGCAGTATTTT | CASSQNRVDTQYF
TRBJ2-1 | . | TRBV5-1 | . | TGCGCCAGCAGCCTGGGGGACGACTACAATGAGCAGTTCTTC | CASSLGDDYNEQFF
TRBJ2-7 | . | TRBV5-1 | . | TGCGCCAGCAGCTTGGGCGTACCCCTCTCCTACGAGCAGTACTTC | CASSLGVPLSYEQYF
TRBJ2-5 | . | TRBV6-5 | once | TGTGCCAGCAGTTTGGGCAGACAAGAGACCCAGTACTTC | CASSLGRQETQYF
TRBJ1-2 | . | TRBV3-1/TRBV3-2 | . | TGTGCCAGCAGCCAAGATCGGGGCACCTATGGCTACACCTTC | CASSQDRGTYGYTF
TRBJ2-3 | TRBD2 | TRBV29-1 | . | TGCAGCGTTGTGGTAGGGCGGGGGGGCACAAGGAGCACAGATACGCAGTATTTT | CSVVVGRGGTRSTDTQYF
TRBJ2-1 | . | TRBV6-2/TRBV6-3 | . | TGTGCCAGCAGCCACTCCGTCCTGCAGTTCTTC | CASSHSVLQFF
TRBJ2-7 | . | TRBV30 | . | TGTGCCTGGAGTGTGGGACCCCCGGGCGAGCAGTACTTC | CAWSVGPPGEQYF